Reported below is one TCR beta chain. The antigen remains unidentified. The repertoire was sequenced with immunoSEQ multiplex PCR; TCRdb's copy has only in-frame clones and lacks some. Of about 19,000 clones listed, approximately 80% are singletons. The data stem from a study of somatic mutations in cytotoxic T cells in rheumatoid arthritis. Germline values: CDR1 MNHEY, CDR2 SVGAGI. This CDR3 contains 16 residues. V lost 2 bases to trimming and J lost 3 bases, with 14 bases between them. Findings of the study overall: About an eighth of the roughly 60 patients had a largest CD8+ clone above 20% of CD8+ cells. For CD8+ T-cell clonality, rheumatoid arthritis patients and age-matched healthy controls did not differ significantly.

Sequencing was done on a sample of CD8+ T cells sorted from blood. The sequence was obtained from an adult with rheumatoid arthritis. This chain connects TRBV6-5 to TRBJ2-4; TRBD1 might be the D (5 bases). The CDR3 here is CASSYGKTAYKNIQYF. Here the CDR3 DNA reads TGTGCCAGCAGTTACGGGAAGACAGCTTACAAAAACATTCAGTACTTC.